This TCR beta chain was found in a study of Graves' ophthalmopathy and Graves' hyperthyroidism. General observations from the study: In blood, most expanded thyroid clonotypes above 0.001 frequency were also detected. Its predictions of ophthalmopathy progression gave the model 55% to 71% sensitivity and 72% to 85% specificity.

As concerns this clonotype: The antigen is unknown. A read error may account for a junction end that differs from germline.

Aged 18 to 65, hyperthyroidism patients had new diagnoses of under 2 months' duration. CDR3 length: 13 amino acids. The germline gives CDR1 MNHNS, CDR2 SASEGT. RNA served as the template for amplifying TCR beta CDR3 regions. Amplification began with first-round RT-PCR using HTBI primers, then second-round multiplex PCR was performed. TCRdb fed the multiplex PCR reads into MiXCR, producing one record per CDR3 protein. The repertoire consists of about 380,000 distinct CDR3 sequences, with 15% to 19% occurring once and the leading ten covering around 7%. V gene TRBV6-1 combines with J gene TRBJ1-2; 10 bases align to TRBD1. This TCR came from a young woman with stable Graves' hyperthyroidism. Sequencing was performed on peripheral blood. As DNA, the CDR3 is TGTGCCAGCAGACCGAGACAGGGGGCAGGCTACCCCTTC. Amino acid sequence: CASRPRQGAGYPF.